This entry lists 27 T cell receptor beta chains sequenced from one sample in a study of blood T cell repertoires in COVID-19. Sequenced by immunoSEQ multiplex PCR; TCRdb stores in-frame clones only, minus some. The sample shows about 220,000 clones, around 82% of them seen only once. Sample: peripheral blood. The receptors originated from a woman of 80 years or more with acute or convalescent COVID-19.

The chain links TRBV7-2 to TRBJ1-2, with D possibly TRBD1 on 5 matching bases. This CDR3 contains 15 residues. Trimming removed 4 bases at V and 3 bases at J, with 15 bases between. CDR1 is SGHTA, CDR2 FQGNSA, per germline. The CDR3 DNA sequence: TGTGCCAGCAGCTACGGACGGGGAGGGGACTATGGCTACACCTTC. Translated, it gives CASSYGRGGDYGYTF.

This rearrangement joins TRBV19 to TRBJ1-1, with TRBD1 identical over 7 bases. The germline CDR1 and CDR2 sequences are LNHDA and SQIVND (reference sequence). The V segment lost 1 base and the J segment 10 bases; nucleotides outside the gene matches: 9. The CDR3 has 14 residues. The CDR3 region is CASSIGGGAELAFF. The CDR3 nucleotides read TGTGCCAGTAGTATAGGAGGGGGCGCGGAATTAGCTTTCTTT.

CDR3 sequence (DNA): TGCAGTGCTAGTCTACAGGGTCGGACTGAAGCTTTCTTT. Translating it yields CSASLQGRTEAFF. The rearrangement joins TRBV20-1 to TRBJ1-1; perhaps TRBD1 as D (6 bases). Germline V gene data show CDR1 as DFQATT and CDR2 as SNEGSKA (reference sequence). The V end lost 3 bases, the J end lost 5 bases, and 13 bases lay between the germline ends. There are 13 residues in the CDR3.

The rearrangement uses TRBV10-3 and TRBJ1-2; TRBD1 matches at 7 bases. The CDR3 spans 13 residues. Germline values: CDR1 ENHRY, CDR2 SYGVKD. V lost 7 bases to trimming and J lost 6 bases; unmatched junction nucleotides: 8. The CDR3 loop is CAINPGGKDGYTF. In DNA form, the CDR3 reads TGTGCCATCAACCCAGGGGGGAAGGATGGCTACACCTTC.

The gene calls are TRBV2 and TRBJ1-3; possibly TRBD1 for D (5 bases). The CDR3 consists of 16 residues. Germline V gives CDR1 SNHLY, CDR2 FYNNEI. V dropped 3 bases and J dropped 4 bases, with 16 bases sitting between them. The CDR3 is CASSELGQGGGNTIYF. CDR3 coding DNA: TGTGCCAGCAGTGAGCTCGGCCAGGGTGGCGGAAACACCATATATTTT.

V gene TRBV7-2 combines with J gene TRBJ2-5; 9 bases are a match to TRBD2. This CDR3 contains 15 residues. V dropped 5 bases and J dropped 4; count of bases not matched to a gene: 8. The germline V gene has CDR1 SGHTA and CDR2 FQGNSA. The chain's CDR3 is CASSPRGLARETQYF. The DNA for the CDR3 is TGTGCCAGCAGCCCAAGGGGACTAGCCCGAGAGACCCAGTACTTC.

This rearrangement joins TRBV19 to TRBJ2-5; 15 positions agree with TRBD2. Germline loops: CDR1 LNHDA, CDR2 SQIVND (reference sequence). This CDR3 has 15 amino acids. V gave up 6 bases and J gave up 3 bases; unmatched junction bases: 2. This CDR3 reads CASRGLAGGEETQYF. The CDR3 region has the DNA TGTGCCAGTAGGGGACTAGCGGGGGGTGAAGAGACCCAGTACTTC.

The chain recombines TRBV19 with TRBJ2-5, with a weak D call TRBD1 (6 bases). The CDR3 consists of 16 residues. Germline lookup yields CDR1 LNHDA and CDR2 SQIVND (reference sequence). Trimming took 5 bases from V and 5 from J, leaving 21 bases between them. CDR3 region: CASSSLRGAGEETQYF. In DNA, the CDR3 is TGTGCCAGTAGTTCCCTAAGAGGGGCAGGGGAGGAGACCCAGTACTTC.

This sequence joins TRBV18 and TRBJ1-2, with 12 bases fitting TRBD1. V lost 3 bases, J lost 5 bases, and 10 bases stayed unmatched. The CDR3 runs to 17 residues. Germline V gene data show CDR1 as KGHSH and CDR2 as LQKENI. The CDR3 region is CASSPGTGGEIGYGYTF. The CDR3 coding sequence is TGTGCCAGCTCACCGGGGACAGGGGGCGAAATTGGGTATGGCTACACCTTC.

CDR3 coding DNA: TGTGCCTGGAGTACAGGGATAGGGTTGTTGGGCGAGCAGTACTTC. Translated: CAWSTGIGLLGEQYF. J is TRBJ2-7 and V is TRBV30; tentative D call: TRBD1 (6 bases). The CDR3 has 15 amino acids. From germline, CDR1 is GTSNPN and CDR2 SVGIG (reference sequence). V was cut by 2 bases and J by 6 bases, with 20 bases left in between.

V usage is TRBV5-1 and J usage is TRBJ1-2; TRBD1 is a possible D gene (6 bases). This CDR3 contains 16 residues. Germline assignment: CDR1 SGHRS and CDR2 YFSETQ. Trimming removed 0 bases from V and 1 base from J, with 13 bases in between. This chain's CDR3 is CASSLARTVLNYGYTF. The CDR3 coding sequence is TGCGCCAGCAGCTTGGCTAGGACAGTCCTTAACTATGGCTACACCTTC.

The DNA for the CDR3 is TGTGCCAGCTCGCCCTCCGGGACAGATGAAAAACTGTTTTTT. It is translated as CASSPSGTDEKLFF. The chain has TRBV18 and TRBJ1-4; the match to TRBD1 covers 7 bases. The ends lost 6 bases at V and 6 bases at J; junction bases unmatched: 7. Germline V gene lookup returns CDR1 KGHSH and CDR2 LQKENI. The CDR3 has 14 residues. The full variable domain, completed using reference TRBV18 and TRBJ1-4, is NAGVMQNPRHLVRRRGQEARLRCSPMKGHSHVYWYRQLPEEGLKFMVYLQKENIIDESGMPKERFSAEFPKEGPSILRIQQVVRGDSAAYFCASSPSGTDEKLFFGSGTQLSVL.

This rearrangement joins TRBV14 to TRBJ1-6, with 12 bases matching TRBD1. The CDR3 length is 14 residues. Germline V lookup: CDR1 SGHDN, CDR2 FVKESK. Trimming at V came to 6 bases and at J to 14 bases, leaving 8 bases not matched to a gene. The CDR3 loop is CASSRGTGGITLHF. CDR3 sequence (DNA): TGTGCCAGCAGTCGAGGGACAGGGGGCATCACCCTCCACTTT.

V and J are TRBV14 and TRBJ1-6; no clear D. Germline assignment: CDR1 SGHDN and CDR2 FVKESK. V dropped 0 bases and J dropped 4 bases, with 7 bases sitting between them. CDR3 length equals 15 residues. In nucleotides, the CDR3 is TGTGCCAGCAGCCAAGAGGGCAGGTATAATTCACCCCTCCACTTT. This sequence encodes CASSQEGRYNSPLHF.

This rearrangement joins TRBV5-1 to TRBJ2-3, with TRBD2 identical over 14 bases. The V segment lost 4 bases and the J segment 3 bases; nucleotides outside the gene matches: 7. CDR1 and CDR2 (germline): SGHRS, YFSETQ. The CDR3 runs 17 residues. CDR3 coding DNA: TGCGCCAGCAGCCTAAGACTAGCGGGGGGGCCTACAGATACGCAGTATTTT. It codes for CASSLRLAGGPTDTQYF.

The genes are TRBV5-6 and TRBJ1-1; D is undetermined. Germline-derived CDR1 and CDR2 are SGHDT and YYEEEE. Trimming removed 0 bases from V and 4 bases from J, with 10 bases in between. The CDR3 length is 14 residues. The CDR3 sequence: CASSLVVGSTEAFF. The CDR3 nucleotides read TGTGCCAGCAGCTTGGTGGTCGGGAGCACTGAAGCTTTCTTT.

The V gene is TRBV7-3, the J gene TRBJ2-1; 11 bases line up with TRBD2. Germline V CDR1 and CDR2: SGHTA, FQGTGA. J gave up 7 bases and V 6 bases, and 8 bases lay outside the gene matches. There are 15 residues in the CDR3. CDR3 coding DNA: TGTGCCAGCAGTCCCGGGACTAGCGGCTTGAATGAGCAGTTCTTC. Amino acid sequence: CASSPGTSGLNEQFF.

The V call is TRBV6-6, the J call TRBJ2-7; 7 nucleotides line up with TRBD2. J was trimmed by 7 bases and V by 5 bases; bases with no gene match: 20. Germline V lookup: CDR1 MNHNY, CDR2 SVGAGI (reference sequence). The CDR3 length is 17 residues. In DNA, the CDR3 is TGTGCCAGCAGTGGATCTAGCGGCGGAAGTTATTTGAGAGAGCAGTACTTC. This translates into CASSGSSGGSYLREQYF.

This clone showed up just a few times. The rearrangement joins TRBV10-3 to TRBJ2-5; 8 nucleotides line up with TRBD2. The CDR3 covers 15 residues. Germline assignment: CDR1 ENHRY and CDR2 SYGVKD. V shed 3 bases, J shed 2 bases, and the junction held 5 bases outside the gene matches. The CDR3, as DNA: TGTGCCATCAGTGATTGGTTAGCGGGGCAAGAGACCCAGTACTTC. It codes for CAISDWLAGQETQYF.

The chain links TRBV18 to TRBJ1-4; D ambiguous. The germline V gene encodes CDR1 KGHSH and CDR2 LQKENI. This CDR3 spans 14 amino acids. Trimming removed 0 bases at V and 8 bases at J, with 10 bases between. CDR3 sequence reads: CASSPPARREKLFF. CDR3 nucleotide sequence: TGTGCCAGCTCACCACCGGCCAGGCGCGAAAAACTGTTTTTT.

V and J are TRBV12-5 and TRBJ2-5, with a weak D call TRBD2 (6 bases). Deletions cut 0 bases from V and 0 bases from J, with 14 bases between. CDR1 is LGHNT, CDR2 FRNRAP, per germline. The CDR3 runs 17 residues. The CDR3 loop reads CASGLVRGLRYQETQYF. In DNA, the CDR3 is TGTGCTAGTGGTTTGGTTCGCGGACTAAGGTACCAAGAGACCCAGTACTTC. Complete variable domain (other parts from reference TRBV12-5 and TRBJ2-5): DARVTQTPRHKVTEMGQEVTMRCQPILGHNTVFWYRQTMMQGLELLAYFRNRAPLDDSGMPKDRFSAEMPDATLATLKIQPSEPRDSAVYFCASGLVRGLRYQETQYFGPGTRLLVL.

The chain uses TRBV11-2 and TRBJ1-2; TRBD1 agrees at 9 bases. V lost 6 bases and J lost 6; bases outside the gene matches: 8. The germline V gene has CDR1 SGHAT and CDR2 FQNNGV. The CDR3 consists of 14 residues. CDR3 sequence reads: CASSSNRGLNGYTF. CDR3 nucleotide sequence: TGTGCCAGCAGTTCCAACAGGGGGCTTAATGGCTACACCTTC.

The rearrangement uses TRBV18 and TRBJ2-7; perhaps TRBD2 as D (7 bases). CDR1 is KGHSH and CDR2 is LQKENI in the germline V gene. Trimming took 0 bases from V and 7 from J, leaving 16 bases between them. The CDR3 contains 15 residues. CDR3 region: CASSPPRGGSEEQYF. Here the CDR3 DNA reads TGTGCCAGCTCACCACCAAGGGGGGGCTCGGAGGAGCAGTACTTC.

The chain employs TRBV18 and TRBJ2-7; 8 nucleotides align to TRBD1. Germline V gene data show CDR1 as KGHSH and CDR2 as LQKENI. This CDR3 region has 14 residues. The V gene end was trimmed by 0 bases and the J gene end by 7 bases; junction bases not matched to a gene: 5. The CDR3 DNA reads TGTGCCAGCTCACCACCGCGGGACAGGCGGGAGCAGTACTTC. Its protein is CASSPPRDRREQYF. Using reference TRBV18 and TRBJ2-7 for the parts outside the CDR3, the full variable domain is NAGVMQNPRHLVRRRGQEARLRCSPMKGHSHVYWYRQLPEEGLKFMVYLQKENIIDESGMPKERFSAEFPKEGPSILRIQQVVRGDSAAYFCASSPPRDRREQYFGPGTRLTVT.

V is TRBV28 and J is TRBJ1-2; 8 bases line up with TRBD1. Germline V gene data show CDR1 as MDHEN and CDR2 as SYDVKM. The CDR3 spans 13 residues. The V and J ends lost 6 bases and 4 bases, in that order; junction bases with no gene match: 4. The CDR3 region is CASSRTGSYGYTF. The CDR3 DNA is TGTGCCAGCAGCCGGACAGGGTCCTATGGCTACACCTTC.

The chain carries TRBV9 and TRBJ1-1; D is perhaps TRBD1 (6 bases). With 0 bases removed from V and 12 bases from J, the gap between germline ends came to 15 bases. The germline V gene encodes CDR1 SGDLS and CDR2 YYNGEE. The CDR3 runs 13 residues. CDR3 coding DNA: TGTGCCAGCAGCGTAGCGGGGCGGACAGATACTTTCTTT. Amino acid sequence: CASSVAGRTDTFF.

With regard to this clone: The same CDR3 arises from other DNA sequences in this sample as well. This rearrangement joins TRBV7-6 to TRBJ1-1; D perhaps matches TRBD1 (5 bases). CDR1 SGHVS and CDR2 FNYEAQ come from the germline V gene. This CDR3 is 13 amino acids long. The germline V and J ends were trimmed by 5 bases and 1 base, with 8 bases remaining between them. This CDR3 reads CASSLGQNTEAFF. The CDR3 bases are TGTGCCAGCAGCCTCGGACAGAACACTGAAGCTTTCTTT.